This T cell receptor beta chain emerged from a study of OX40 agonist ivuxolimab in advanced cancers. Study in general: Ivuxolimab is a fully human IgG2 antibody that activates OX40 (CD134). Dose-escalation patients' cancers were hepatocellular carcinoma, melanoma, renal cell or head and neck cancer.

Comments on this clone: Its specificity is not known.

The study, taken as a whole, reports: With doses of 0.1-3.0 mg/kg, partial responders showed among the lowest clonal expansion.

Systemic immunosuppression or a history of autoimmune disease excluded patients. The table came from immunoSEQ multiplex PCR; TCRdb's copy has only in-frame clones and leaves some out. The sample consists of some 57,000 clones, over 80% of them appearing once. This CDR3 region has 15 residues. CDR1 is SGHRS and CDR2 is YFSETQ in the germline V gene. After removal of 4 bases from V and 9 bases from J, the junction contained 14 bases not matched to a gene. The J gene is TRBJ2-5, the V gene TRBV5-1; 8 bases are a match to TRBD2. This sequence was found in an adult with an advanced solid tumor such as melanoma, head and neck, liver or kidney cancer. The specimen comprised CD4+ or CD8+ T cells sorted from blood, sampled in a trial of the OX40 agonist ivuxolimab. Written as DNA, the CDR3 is TGCGCCAGCAGCCTGGGACTAGGAAAGTTTGCGGCCCAGTACTTC. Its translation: CASSLGLGKFAAQYF.